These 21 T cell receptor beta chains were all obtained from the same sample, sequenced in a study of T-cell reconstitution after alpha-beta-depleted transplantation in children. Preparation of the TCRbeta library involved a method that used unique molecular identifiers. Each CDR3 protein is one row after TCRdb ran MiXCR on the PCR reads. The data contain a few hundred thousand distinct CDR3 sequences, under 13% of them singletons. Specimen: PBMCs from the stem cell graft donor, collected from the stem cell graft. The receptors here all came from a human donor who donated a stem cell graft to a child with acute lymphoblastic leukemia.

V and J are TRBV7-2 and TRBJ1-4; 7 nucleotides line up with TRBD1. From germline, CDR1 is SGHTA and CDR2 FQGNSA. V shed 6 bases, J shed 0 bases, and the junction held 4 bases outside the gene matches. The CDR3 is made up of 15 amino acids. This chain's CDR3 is CASSQGGTTNEKLFF. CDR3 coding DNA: TGTGCCAGCAGTCAGGGGGGAACAACTAATGAAAAACTGTTTTTT.

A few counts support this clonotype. The CDR3: CSARSDPGTQETQYF. The CDR3 DNA follows: TGCAGTGCTAGATCTGACCCGGGGACACAAGAGACCCAGTACTTC. The chain is built from TRBV20-1 and TRBJ2-5, with D tentatively TRBD1 (6 bases). CDR1 DFQATT and CDR2 SNEGSKA come from the germline V gene (reference sequence). V was clipped by 2 bases and J by 2 bases, with 15 bases between them. The CDR3 runs to 15 residues.

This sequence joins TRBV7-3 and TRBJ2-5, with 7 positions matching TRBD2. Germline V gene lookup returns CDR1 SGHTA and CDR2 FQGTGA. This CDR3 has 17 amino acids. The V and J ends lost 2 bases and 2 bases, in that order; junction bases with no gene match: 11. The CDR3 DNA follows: TGTGCCAGCAGCTTACGGGTAGGGCGGGAGCAGCAAGAGACCCAGTACTTC. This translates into CASSLRVGREQQETQYF.

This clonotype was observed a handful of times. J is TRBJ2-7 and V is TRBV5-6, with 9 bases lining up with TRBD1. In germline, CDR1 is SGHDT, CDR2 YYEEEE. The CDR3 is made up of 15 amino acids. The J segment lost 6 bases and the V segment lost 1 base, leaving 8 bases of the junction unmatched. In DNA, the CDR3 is TGTGCCAGCAGCTTGTTCCGCAGGGGACAGGGCGAGCAGTACTTC. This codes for CASSLFRRGQGEQYF.

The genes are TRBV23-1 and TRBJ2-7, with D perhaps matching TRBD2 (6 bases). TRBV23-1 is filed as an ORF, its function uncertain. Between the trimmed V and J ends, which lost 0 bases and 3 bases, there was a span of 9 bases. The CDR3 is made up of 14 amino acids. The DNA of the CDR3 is TGCGCCAGCAGTCAATCCGGGGGTCACTACGAGCAGTACTTC. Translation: CASSQSGGHYEQYF.

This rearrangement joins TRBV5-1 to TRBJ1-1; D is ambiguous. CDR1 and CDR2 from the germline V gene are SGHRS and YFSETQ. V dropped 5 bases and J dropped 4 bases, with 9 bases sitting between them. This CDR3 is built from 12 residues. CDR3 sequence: CASSSGSTEAFF. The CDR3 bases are TGCGCCAGCAGTAGCGGGAGCACTGAAGCTTTCTTT.

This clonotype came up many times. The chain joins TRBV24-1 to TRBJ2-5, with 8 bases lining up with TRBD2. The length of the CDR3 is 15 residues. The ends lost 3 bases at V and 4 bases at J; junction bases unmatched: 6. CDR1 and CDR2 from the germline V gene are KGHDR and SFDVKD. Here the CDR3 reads CATSDPSGGRETQYF. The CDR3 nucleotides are TGTGCCACCAGTGATCCATCGGGAGGGCGAGAGACCCAGTACTTC.

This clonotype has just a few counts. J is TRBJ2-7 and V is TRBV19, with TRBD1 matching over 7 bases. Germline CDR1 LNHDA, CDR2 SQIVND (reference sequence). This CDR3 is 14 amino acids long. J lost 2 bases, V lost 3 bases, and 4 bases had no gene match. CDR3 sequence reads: CASSIGTVPYEQYF. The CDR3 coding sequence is TGTGCCAGTAGTATCGGGACAGTTCCCTACGAGCAGTACTTC.

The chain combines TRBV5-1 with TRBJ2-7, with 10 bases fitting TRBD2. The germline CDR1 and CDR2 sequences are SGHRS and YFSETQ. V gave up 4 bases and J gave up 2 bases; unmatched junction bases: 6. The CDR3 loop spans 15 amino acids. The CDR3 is CASSLLSGRAYEQYF. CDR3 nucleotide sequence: TGCGCCAGCAGCCTTTTAAGCGGGAGGGCCTACGAGCAGTACTTC. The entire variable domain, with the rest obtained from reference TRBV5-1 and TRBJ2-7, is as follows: KAGVTQTPRYLIKTRGQQVTLSCSPISGHRSVSWYQQTPGQGLQFLFEYFSETQRNKGNFPGRFSGRQFSNSRSEMNVSTLELGDSALYLCASSLLSGRAYEQYFGPGTRLTVT.

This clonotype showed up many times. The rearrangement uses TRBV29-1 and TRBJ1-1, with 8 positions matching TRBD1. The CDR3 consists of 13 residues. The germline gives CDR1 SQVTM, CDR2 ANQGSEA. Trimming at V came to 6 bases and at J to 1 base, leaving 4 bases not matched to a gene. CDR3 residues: CSVDRGGNTEAFF. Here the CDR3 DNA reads TGCAGCGTAGACAGGGGTGGGAACACTGAAGCTTTCTTT.

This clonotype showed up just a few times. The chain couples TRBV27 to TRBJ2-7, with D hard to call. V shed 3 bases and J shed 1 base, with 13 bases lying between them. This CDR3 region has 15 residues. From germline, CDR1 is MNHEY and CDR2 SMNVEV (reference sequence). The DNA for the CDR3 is TGTGCCAGCAGTTTGTCAGCCTTCGGGTCCTACGAGCAGTACTTC. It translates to CASSLSAFGSYEQYF.

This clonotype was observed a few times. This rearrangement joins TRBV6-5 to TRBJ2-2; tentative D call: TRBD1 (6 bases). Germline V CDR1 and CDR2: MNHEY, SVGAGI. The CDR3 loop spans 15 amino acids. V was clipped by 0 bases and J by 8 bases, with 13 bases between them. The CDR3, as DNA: TGTGCCAGCAGTTACTCTACCAGGGGAGTGGGGGAGCTGTTTTTT. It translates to CASSYSTRGVGELFF.

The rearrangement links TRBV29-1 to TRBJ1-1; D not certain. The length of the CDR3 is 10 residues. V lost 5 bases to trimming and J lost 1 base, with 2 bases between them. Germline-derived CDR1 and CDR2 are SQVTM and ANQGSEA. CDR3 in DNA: TGCAGCGTTAAGAACACTGAAGCTTTCTTT. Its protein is CSVKNTEAFF.

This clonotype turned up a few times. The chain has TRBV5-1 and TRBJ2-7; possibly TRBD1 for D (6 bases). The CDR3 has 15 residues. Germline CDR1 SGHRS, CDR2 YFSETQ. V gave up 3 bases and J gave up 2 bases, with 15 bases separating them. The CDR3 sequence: CASSWAIGQTYEQYF. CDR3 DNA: TGCGCCAGCAGCTGGGCGATAGGACAGACCTACGAGCAGTACTTC. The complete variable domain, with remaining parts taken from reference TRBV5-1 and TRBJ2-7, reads KAGVTQTPRYLIKTRGQQVTLSCSPISGHRSVSWYQQTPGQGLQFLFEYFSETQRNKGNFPGRFSGRQFSNSRSEMNVSTLELGDSALYLCASSWAIGQTYEQYFGPGTRLTVT.

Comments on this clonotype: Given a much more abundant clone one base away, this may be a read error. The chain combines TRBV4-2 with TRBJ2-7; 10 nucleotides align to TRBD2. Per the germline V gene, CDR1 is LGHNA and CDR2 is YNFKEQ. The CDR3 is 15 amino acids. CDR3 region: CASGQGLAEPYEQYF. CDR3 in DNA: TGTGCCAGCGGCCAAGGACTAGCGGAGCCCTACGAGCAGTACTTC.

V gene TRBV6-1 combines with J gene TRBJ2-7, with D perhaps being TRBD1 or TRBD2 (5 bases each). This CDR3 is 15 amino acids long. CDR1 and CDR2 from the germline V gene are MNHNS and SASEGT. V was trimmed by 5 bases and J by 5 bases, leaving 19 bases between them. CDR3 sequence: CASSPDGGSFHEQYF. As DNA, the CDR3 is TGTGCCAGCAGTCCCGATGGGGGTAGCTTCCACGAGCAGTACTTC.

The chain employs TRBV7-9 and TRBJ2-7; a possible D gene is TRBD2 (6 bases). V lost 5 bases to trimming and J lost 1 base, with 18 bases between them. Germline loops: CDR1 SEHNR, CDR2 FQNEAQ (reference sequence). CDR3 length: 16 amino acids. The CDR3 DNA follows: TGTGCCAGCAGCCCCCTAGCGAGAGGGAGATCCTACGAGCAGTACTTC. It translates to CASSPLARGRSYEQYF.

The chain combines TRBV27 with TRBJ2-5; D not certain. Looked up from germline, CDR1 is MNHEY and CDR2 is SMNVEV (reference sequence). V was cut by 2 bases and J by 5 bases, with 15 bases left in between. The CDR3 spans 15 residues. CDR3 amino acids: CASSLAAEAGETQYF. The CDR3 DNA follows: TGTGCCAGCAGTTTAGCGGCGGAAGCCGGGGAGACCCAGTACTTC.

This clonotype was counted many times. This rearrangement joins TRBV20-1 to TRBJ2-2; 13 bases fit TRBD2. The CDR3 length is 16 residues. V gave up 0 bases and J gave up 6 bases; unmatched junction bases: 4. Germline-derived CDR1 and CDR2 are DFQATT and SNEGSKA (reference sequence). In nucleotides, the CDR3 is TGCAGTGCTAGAGATATGGGACTAGCGGGACCCGGGGAGCTGTTTTTT. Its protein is CSARDMGLAGPGELFF.

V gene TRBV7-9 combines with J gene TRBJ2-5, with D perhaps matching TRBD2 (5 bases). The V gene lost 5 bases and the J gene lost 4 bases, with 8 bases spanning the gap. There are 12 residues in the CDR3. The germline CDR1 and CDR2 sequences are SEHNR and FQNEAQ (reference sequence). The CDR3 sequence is CASSPEGETQYF. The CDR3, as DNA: TGTGCCAGCAGCCCCGAGGGAGAGACCCAGTACTTC.

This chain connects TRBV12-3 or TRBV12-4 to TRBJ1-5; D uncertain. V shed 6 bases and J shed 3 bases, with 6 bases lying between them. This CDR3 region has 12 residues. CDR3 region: CASSAFNQPQHF. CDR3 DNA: TGTGCCAGCAGCGCCTTCAATCAGCCCCAGCATTTT.